This T cell receptor beta chain was sequenced in a study of response to subunit inactivated influenza vaccine. General observations from the study: It was the authors' suggestion that each seasonal influenza vaccination recruits few new T cells.

CDR1 is SGHAT, CDR2 FQNNGV, per germline. V shed 6 bases and J shed 0 bases, with 14 bases lying between them. The CDR3 loop spans 15 amino acids. One entry per CDR3 protein results from TCRdb running MiXCR on the RT-PCR reads. The table records 650,000 to 800,000 distinct CDR3 sequences, roughly 14% of them present only once. This clonotype was observed a few times. Its cognate antigen is unknown. Sequenced material: PBMCs from blood, taken 14 days before vaccination. The V call is TRBV11-2, the J call TRBJ2-5, with D tentatively TRBD1 or TRBD2 (5 bases each). The receptor comes from a man aged 45-65 years who received an inactivated influenza vaccine. Here the CDR3 DNA reads TGTGCCAGCAGTACAGGTTGGGGGTACCAAGAGACCCAGTACTTC. It yields the protein CASSTGWGYQETQYF.